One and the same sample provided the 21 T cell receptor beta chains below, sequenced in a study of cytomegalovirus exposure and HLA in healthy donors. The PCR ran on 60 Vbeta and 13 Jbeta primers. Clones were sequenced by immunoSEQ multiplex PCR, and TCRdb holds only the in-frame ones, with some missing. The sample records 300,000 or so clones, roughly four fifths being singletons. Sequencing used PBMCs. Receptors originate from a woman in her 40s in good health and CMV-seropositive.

CDR3 in DNA: TGCGCCAGCAGCGGCGACAAAACTGAAGCTTTCTTT. The encoded protein is CASSGDKTEAFF. The chain has TRBV5-1 and TRBJ1-1, with no clear D. V was cut by 4 bases and J by 5 bases, with 9 bases left in between. The germline gives CDR1 SGHRS, CDR2 YFSETQ. The CDR3 loop spans 12 amino acids. The full variable domain, with the rest looked up from reference TRBV5-1 and TRBJ1-1, is KAGVTQTPRYLIKTRGQQVTLSCSPISGHRSVSWYQQTPGQGLQFLFEYFSETQRNKGNFPGRFSGRQFSNSRSEMNVSTLELGDSALYLCASSGDKTEAFFGQGTRLTVV.

DNA for the CDR3: TGTGCCAGCAGTTTAGGGCTCTCCTATGGCTACACCTTC. Its protein product is CASSLGLSYGYTF. The rearrangement joins TRBV28 to TRBJ1-2; D is ambiguous. This CDR3 region has 13 residues. CDR1 is MDHEN, CDR2 SYDVKM, per germline. Trimming removed 2 bases from V and 4 bases from J, with 8 bases in between.

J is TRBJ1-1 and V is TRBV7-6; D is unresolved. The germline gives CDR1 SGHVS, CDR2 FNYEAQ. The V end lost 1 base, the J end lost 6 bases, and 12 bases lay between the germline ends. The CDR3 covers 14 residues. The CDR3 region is CASSLDPGSAEAFF. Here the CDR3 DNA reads TGTGCCAGCAGCTTAGATCCCGGCAGCGCTGAAGCTTTCTTT.

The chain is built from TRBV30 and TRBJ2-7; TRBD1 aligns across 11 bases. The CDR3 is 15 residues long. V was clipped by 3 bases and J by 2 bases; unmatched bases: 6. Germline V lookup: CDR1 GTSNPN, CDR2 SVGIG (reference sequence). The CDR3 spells CAWRGMGQGAYEQYF. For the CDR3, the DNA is TGTGCCTGGAGAGGTATGGGACAGGGGGCCTACGAGCAGTACTTC.

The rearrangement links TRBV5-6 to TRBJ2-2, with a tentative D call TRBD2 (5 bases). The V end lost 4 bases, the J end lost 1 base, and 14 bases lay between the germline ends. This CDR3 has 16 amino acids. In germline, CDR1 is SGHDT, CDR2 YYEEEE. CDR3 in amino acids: CASSEAKLVNTGELFF. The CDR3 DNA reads TGTGCCAGCAGCGAAGCCAAACTAGTGAACACCGGGGAGCTGTTTTTT.

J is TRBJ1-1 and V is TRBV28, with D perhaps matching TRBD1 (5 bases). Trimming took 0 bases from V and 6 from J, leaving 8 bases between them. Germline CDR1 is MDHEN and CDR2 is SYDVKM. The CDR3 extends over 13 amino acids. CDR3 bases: TGTGCCAGCAGTTTATGGGGGGGACCTGAAGCTTTCTTT. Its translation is CASSLWGGPEAFF.

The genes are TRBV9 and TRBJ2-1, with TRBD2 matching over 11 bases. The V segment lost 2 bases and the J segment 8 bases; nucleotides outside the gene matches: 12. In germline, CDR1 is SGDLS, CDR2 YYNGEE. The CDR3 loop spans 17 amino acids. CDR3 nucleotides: TGTGCCAGCAGCGTTTCGGCTGGGACTAGCGGTCGCGATGAGCAGTTCTTC. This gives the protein CASSVSAGTSGRDEQFF.

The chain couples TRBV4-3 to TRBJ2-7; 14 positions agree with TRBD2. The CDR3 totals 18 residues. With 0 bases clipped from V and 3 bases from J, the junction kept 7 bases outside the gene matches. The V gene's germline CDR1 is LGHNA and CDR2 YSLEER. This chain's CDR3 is CASSQDRMGLAGDYEQYF. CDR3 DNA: TGCGCCAGCAGCCAAGATCGAATGGGACTAGCGGGAGACTACGAGCAGTACTTC.

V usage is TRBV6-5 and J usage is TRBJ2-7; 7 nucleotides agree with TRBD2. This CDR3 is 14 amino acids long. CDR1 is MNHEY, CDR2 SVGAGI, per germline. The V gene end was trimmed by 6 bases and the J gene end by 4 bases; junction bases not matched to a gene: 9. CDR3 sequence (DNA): TGTGCCAGCAGCCCCCGGGGAGGGAGTTACGAGCAGTACTTC. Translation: CASSPRGGSYEQYF.

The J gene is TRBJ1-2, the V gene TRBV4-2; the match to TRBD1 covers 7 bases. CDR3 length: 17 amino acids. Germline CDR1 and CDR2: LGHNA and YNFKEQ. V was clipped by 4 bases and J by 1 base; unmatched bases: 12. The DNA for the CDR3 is TGTGCCAGCAGCCCTCGCGGTCGGACAGGCCTTAACTATGGCTACACCTTC. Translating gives CASSPRGRTGLNYGYTF.

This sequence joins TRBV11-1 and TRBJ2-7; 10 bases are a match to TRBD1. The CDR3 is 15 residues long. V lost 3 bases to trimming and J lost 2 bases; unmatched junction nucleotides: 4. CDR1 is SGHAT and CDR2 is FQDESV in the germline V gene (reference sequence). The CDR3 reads CASSLGQGITYEQYF. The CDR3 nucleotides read TGTGCCAGCAGCTTGGGACAGGGGATTACCTACGAGCAGTACTTC. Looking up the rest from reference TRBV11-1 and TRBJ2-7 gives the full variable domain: EAEVAQSPRYKITEKSQAVAFWCDPISGHATLYWYRQILGQGPELLVQFQDESVVDDSQLPKDRFSAERLKGVDSTLKIQPAELGDSAMYLCASSLGQGITYEQYFGPGTRLTVT.

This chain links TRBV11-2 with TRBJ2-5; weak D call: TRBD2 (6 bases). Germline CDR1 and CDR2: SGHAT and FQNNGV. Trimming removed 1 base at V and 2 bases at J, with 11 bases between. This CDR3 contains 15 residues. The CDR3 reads CASSLGGNPQETQYF. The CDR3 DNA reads TGTGCCAGCAGCTTAGGCGGGAACCCACAAGAGACCCAGTACTTC.

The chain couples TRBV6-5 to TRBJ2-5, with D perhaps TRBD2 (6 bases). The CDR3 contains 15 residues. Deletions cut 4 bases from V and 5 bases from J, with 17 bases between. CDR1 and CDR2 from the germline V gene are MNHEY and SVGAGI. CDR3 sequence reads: CASSSGTPVGETQYF. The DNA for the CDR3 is TGTGCCAGCAGTTCCGGGACTCCGGTCGGTGAGACCCAGTACTTC.

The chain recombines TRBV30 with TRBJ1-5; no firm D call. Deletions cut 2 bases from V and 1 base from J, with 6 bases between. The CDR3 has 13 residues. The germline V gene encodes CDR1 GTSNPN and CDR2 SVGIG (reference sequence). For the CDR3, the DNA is TGTGCCTGGAGTTGGCGGAGCAATCAGCCCCAGCATTTT. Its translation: CAWSWRSNQPQHF.

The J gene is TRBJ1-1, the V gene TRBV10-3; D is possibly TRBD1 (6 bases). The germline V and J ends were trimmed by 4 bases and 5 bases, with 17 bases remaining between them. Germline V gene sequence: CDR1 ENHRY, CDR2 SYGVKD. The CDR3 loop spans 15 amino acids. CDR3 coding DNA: TGTGCCATCAGTGTTGCGAGGGGGTGGGAAACTGAAGCTTTCTTT. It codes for CAISVARGWETEAFF.

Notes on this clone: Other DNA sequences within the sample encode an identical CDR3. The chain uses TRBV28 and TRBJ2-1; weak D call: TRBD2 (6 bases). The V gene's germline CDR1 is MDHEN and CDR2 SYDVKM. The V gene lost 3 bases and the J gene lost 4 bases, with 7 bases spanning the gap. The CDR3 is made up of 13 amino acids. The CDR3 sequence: CASSFGGYNEQFF. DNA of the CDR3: TGTGCCAGCAGTTTTGGAGGGTACAATGAGCAGTTCTTC.

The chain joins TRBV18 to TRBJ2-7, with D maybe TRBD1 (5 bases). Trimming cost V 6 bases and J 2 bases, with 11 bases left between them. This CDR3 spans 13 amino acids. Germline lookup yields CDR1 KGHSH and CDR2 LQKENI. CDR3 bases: TGTGCCAGCTCGCCTGACAGCCCCTACGAGCAGTACTTC. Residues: CASSPDSPYEQYF.

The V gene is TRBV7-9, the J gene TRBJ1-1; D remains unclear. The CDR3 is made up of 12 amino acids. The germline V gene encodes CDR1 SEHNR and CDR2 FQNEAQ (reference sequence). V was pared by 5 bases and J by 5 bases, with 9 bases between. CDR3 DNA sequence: TGTGCCAGCAGCACCGCGGGGACTGAAGCTTTCTTT. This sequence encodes CASSTAGTEAFF.

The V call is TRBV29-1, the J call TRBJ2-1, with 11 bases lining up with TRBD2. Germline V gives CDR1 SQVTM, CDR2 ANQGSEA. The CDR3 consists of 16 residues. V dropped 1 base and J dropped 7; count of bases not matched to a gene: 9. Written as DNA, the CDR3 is TGCAGCGTTGAAGCTCCGGCGACTAGCGGGAAGAATGAGCAGTTCTTC. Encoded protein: CSVEAPATSGKNEQFF.

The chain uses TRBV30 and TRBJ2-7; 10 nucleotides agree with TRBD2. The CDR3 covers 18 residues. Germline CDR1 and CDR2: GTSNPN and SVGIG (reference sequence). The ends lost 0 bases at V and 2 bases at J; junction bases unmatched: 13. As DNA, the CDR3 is TGTGCCTGGAGTGTGGCTAGCGGGGGACCCTCAGGGGCCTACGAGCAGTACTTC. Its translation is CAWSVASGGPSGAYEQYF.

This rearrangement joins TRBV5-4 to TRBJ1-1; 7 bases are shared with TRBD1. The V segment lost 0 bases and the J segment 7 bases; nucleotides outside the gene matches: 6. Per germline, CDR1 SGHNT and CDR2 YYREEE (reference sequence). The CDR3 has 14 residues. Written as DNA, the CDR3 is TGTGCCAGCAGCTTGGGGGGGACAGCCTATGAAGCTTTCTTT. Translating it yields CASSLGGTAYEAFF.